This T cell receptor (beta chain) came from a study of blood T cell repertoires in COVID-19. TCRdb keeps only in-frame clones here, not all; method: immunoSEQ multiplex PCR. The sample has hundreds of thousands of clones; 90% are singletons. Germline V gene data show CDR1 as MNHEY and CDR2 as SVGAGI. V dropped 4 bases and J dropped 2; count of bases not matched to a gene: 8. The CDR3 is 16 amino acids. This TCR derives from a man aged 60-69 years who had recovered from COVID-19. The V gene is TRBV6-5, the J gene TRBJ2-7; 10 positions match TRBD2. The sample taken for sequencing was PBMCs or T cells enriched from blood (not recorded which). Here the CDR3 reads CASSSLLAGDPYEQYF. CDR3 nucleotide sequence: TGTGCCAGCAGTTCCCTTCTAGCGGGGGACCCCTACGAGCAGTACTTC.